The 10 T cell receptor beta chains in this list originate from one sample, sequenced in a study of blood T cell repertoires in COVID-19. Some clones are missing from TCRdb's copy, which holds only in-frame ones; the method was immunoSEQ multiplex PCR. The sample consists of about 130,000 clones, 81% of them appearing once. Sequencing used peripheral blood. The receptors were sampled from a man aged 25-45 years with COVID-19, enrolled during active disease.

The chain carries TRBV10-3 and TRBJ1-5, with a tentative D call TRBD1 (5 bases). This CDR3 has 15 amino acids. Trimming pared 2 bases from V and 6 bases from J, leaving 14 bases between. CDR1 and CDR2 from the germline V gene are ENHRY and SYGVKD. The CDR3 DNA is TGTGCCATCAGTGAGGGGGCGGTGCAAGGTCAGCCCCAGCATTTT. Its protein is CAISEGAVQGQPQHF.

The J gene is TRBJ1-3, the V gene TRBV19; D perhaps matches TRBD1 (6 bases). The V end was cut by 6 bases, the J end by 4 bases, with 13 bases between. The CDR3 sequence is 14 residues long. Germline CDR1 and CDR2: LNHDA and SQIVND (reference sequence). CDR3 DNA: TGTGCCAGTAGGCTTACAGGGCCGGGAAACACCATATATTTT. Translating it yields CASRLTGPGNTIYF.

This clone was seen a handful of times. The rearrangement links TRBV12-3 or TRBV12-4 to TRBJ1-5; D is possibly TRBD1 (6 bases). Trimming cost V 7 bases and J 5 bases, with 12 bases left between them. The CDR3 extends over 13 amino acids. The CDR3 nucleotides are TGTGCCAGCACCCAGGGGCAGTATCAGCCCCAGCATTTT. This sequence encodes CASTQGQYQPQHF.

Note on this clone: At one of its ends the junction is not consistent with the germline gene, which may arise from a read error. The chain recombines TRBV12-5 with TRBJ2-1; TRBD2 matches 10 bases. CDR1 and CDR2 (germline): LGHNT, FRNRAP. The CDR3 runs 19 residues. The CDR3: CARGAGGLGLAEGYNEQFF. CDR3 DNA sequence: TGTGCTCGTGGGGCGGGGGGCCTTGGACTAGCGGAGGGGTACAATGAGCAGTTCTTC.

The CDR3 nucleotides read TGTGCCAGCAGCTTAGCGCGGCGGGGGGACGGGGAGACCCAGTACTTC. Translation gives CASSLARRGDGETQYF. The gene calls are TRBV7-9 and TRBJ2-5; 8 bases match TRBD2. The germline V gene encodes CDR1 SEHNR and CDR2 FQNEAQ (reference sequence). Losses at the gene ends were 0 bases for V and 5 bases for J; bases not matched to a gene: 8. There are 16 residues in the CDR3. The full variable domain, with the rest looked up from reference TRBV7-9 and TRBJ2-5, is DTGVSQNPRHKITKRGQNVTFRCDPISEHNRLYWYRQTLGQGPEFLTYFQNEAQLEKSRLLSDRFSAERPKGSFSTLEIQRTEQGDSAMYLCASSLARRGDGETQYFGPGTRLLVL.

The chain employs TRBV5-3 and TRBJ2-1, with 15 bases identical to TRBD2. TRBV5-3 is labeled an ORF, and its function is uncertain. The CDR3 consists of 16 residues. Germline trimming cut 3 bases from V and 4 bases from J; bases unmatched to any gene: 2. CDR3 sequence (DNA): TGTGCCAGAAGCTCGGGACTAGCGGGGGGATACAATGAGCAGTTCTTC. This sequence encodes CARSSGLAGGYNEQFF.

The J gene is TRBJ1-2, the V gene TRBV7-9, with D unclear. The germline V gene has CDR1 SEHNR and CDR2 FQNEAQ (reference sequence). Deletions cut 0 bases from V and 4 bases from J, with 6 bases between. CDR3 length equals 13 residues. The CDR3 loop is CASSLAHSYGYTF. In DNA, the CDR3 is TGTGCCAGCAGCTTAGCCCATAGCTATGGCTACACCTTC.

This chain links TRBV25-1 with TRBJ1-2, with unresolved D. The CDR3 is 14 amino acids. Trimming pared 0 bases from V and 4 bases from J, leaving 9 bases between. Germline V gene data show CDR1 as MGHDK and CDR2 as SYGVNS. The CDR3 DNA follows: TGTGCCAGCAGTGAATATTGGGGAGGCTATGGCTACACCTTC. It specifies CASSEYWGGYGYTF.

The chain uses TRBV4-3 and TRBJ2-3; TRBD1 agrees at 8 bases. CDR1 and CDR2 from the germline V gene are LGHNA and YSLEER. With V trimmed by 1 base and J by 4 bases, 4 bases remained unmatched. The CDR3 sequence is 15 residues long. Here the CDR3 DNA reads TGCGCCAGCAGCCAAGGGACAGGGAAGGCAGATACGCAGTATTTT. Protein product: CASSQGTGKADTQYF.

This chain joins TRBV11-3 and TRBJ1-2, with D possibly matching TRBD1 (5 bases). Trimming took off 5 bases at V and 6 bases at J, with 13 bases between the two ends. CDR1 and CDR2 from the germline V gene are SGHNT and YENEEA. The CDR3 totals 13 residues. For the CDR3, the DNA is TGTGCCAGCAGCCTAGGGGACTTCAATGGCTACACCTTC. Its translation is CASSLGDFNGYTF.